The clone carrying this T cell receptor (beta chain) was counted once. Its antigen remains unidentified. The V gene's germline CDR1 is LNHDA and CDR2 SQIVND (reference sequence). The CDR3 runs to 13 residues. Trimming left V 3 bases short and J 4 bases short, with 9 bases between. The data were obtained in a study of cytomegalovirus exposure and HLA in healthy donors. Overall study findings and caveats: That first-cohort TCR clusters tended to co-occur in the roughly 130 validation repertoires was found in a later analysis. Rare sequences made up most TCRs, while some public TCRs were found in many donors.

Assay used: immunoSEQ multiplex PCR; TCRdb lists only in-frame clones, some missing. The table shows fewer than 120,000 clones, with approximately 89% occurring only once. Sample: PBMCs. The gene calls are TRBV19 and TRBJ2-5, with D hard to call. The receptor was isolated from a woman between 18 and 30 years old in good health and CMV-seronegative. The CDR3 DNA reads TGTGCCAGTAGTATTATCAACGGAGAGACCCAGTACTTC. It yields the protein CASSIINGETQYF.